This T cell receptor (beta chain) came from a study of OX40 agonist ivuxolimab in advanced cancers. Study summary: Ivuxolimab, an agonistic anti-OX40 (CD134) antibody, was given to patients. Of the participants, under 50% had some prior anti-PD-1, anti-PD-L1 or anti-CTLA-4 therapy, which was allowed.

Profiled with immunoSEQ multiplex PCR; TCRdb holds only in-frame clones, not every one. The sample lists around 55,000 clones, around 88% occurring once. In this sample, this clone turned up once. The length of the CDR3 is 13 residues. Trimming removed 2 bases at V and 12 bases at J, with 16 bases between. The germline gives CDR1 SNHLY, CDR2 FYNNEI. The chain is built from TRBV2 and TRBJ1-2; possible D gene TRBD1, 6 bases. The sequences come from CD4+ or CD8+ T cells sorted from blood, collected in a trial of the OX40 agonist ivuxolimab. This TCR was recovered from an adult with an advanced solid tumor such as melanoma, head and neck, liver or kidney cancer. CDR3 loop: CASSELAGVGHTF. The CDR3 nucleotides are TGTGCCAGCAGTGAACTGGCAGGGGTGGGACACACCTTC. Full variable domain (rest looked up from reference TRBV2 and TRBJ1-2): EPEVTQTPSHQVTQMGQEVILRCVPISNHLYFYWYRQILGQKVEFLVSFYNNEISEKSEIFDDQFSVERPDGSNFTLKIRSTKLEDSAMYFCASSELAGVGHTFGSGTRLTVV.